The rows below give T cell receptor beta chains drawn from one sample of a study of OX40 agonist ivuxolimab in advanced cancers. Assay used: immunoSEQ multiplex PCR; TCRdb lists only in-frame clones, some missing. In the table there are tens of thousands of clones, 87% of which are singletons. Sequenced here: CD4+ or CD8+ T cells sorted from blood, sampled in a trial of the OX40 agonist ivuxolimab. The receptors stem from an adult with an advanced solid tumor such as melanoma, head and neck, liver or kidney cancer. The CDR3 runs from the conserved cysteine through the conserved F or W. Fields, in order: J gene, V gene, D gene, clone size, CDR3 protein, CDR3 DNA. The D gene is left open where the match is weak. Clone size is given for some rows only: seen once, a few or many times, or a class if the clone is expanded.

TRBJ1-1 TRBV21-1 - - CACRTAGTEAFF TGTGCCTGCCGGACCGCGGGCACTGAAGCTTTCTTT
TRBJ2-1 TRBV7-9 - - CASSPHVRGRHNEQFF TGTGCCAGCAGCCCCCACGTTAGAGGGAGACACAATGAGCAGTTCTTC
TRBJ2-1 TRBV7-2 - - CASSYTREQFF TGTGCCAGCAGCTATACGCGCGAGCAGTTCTTC
TRBJ2-5 TRBV10-2 TRBD2 - CASSEVGGRQETQYF TGCGCCAGCAGTGAGGTGGGAGGGCGGCAAGAGACCCAGTACTTC
TRBJ1-4 TRBV18 - few CASSPTGAEEKLFF TGTGCCAGCTCACCGACAGGTGCAGAGGAAAAACTGTTTTTT
TRBJ2-2 TRBV27 - - CASSSMWGELFF TGTGCCAGCAGCTCTATGTGGGGGGAGCTGTTTTTT
TRBJ2-1 TRBV19 - - CASSPSTDLVTEQFF TGTGCCAGTAGTCCCTCAACCGACTTAGTCACTGAGCAGTTCTTC
TRBJ2-5 TRBV4-1 TRBD1 - CASSLNRGLQETQYF TGCGCCAGCAGCCTAAACAGGGGGCTCCAAGAGACCCAGTACTTC
TRBJ1-2 TRBV18 - few CASSPQDYGYTF TGTGCCAGCTCACCACAGGACTATGGCTACACCTTC
TRBJ1-2 TRBV27 - few CASSLRGRGYTF TGTGCCAGCAGTTTAAGGGGCAGGGGCTACACCTTC
TRBJ2-1 TRBV7-2 - - CASSPSDEQFF TGTGCCAGCAGCCCGTCGGATGAGCAGTTCTTC
TRBJ2-3 TRBV18 - - CASSPISSDSTDTQYF TGTGCCAGCTCACCAATATCCAGCGACAGCACAGATACGCAGTATTTT
TRBJ2-1 TRBV4-3 TRBD1 - CASSQEPDRVVNEQFF TGCGCCAGCAGCCAAGAGCCCGACAGGGTGGTGAATGAGCAGTTCTTC
TRBJ1-4 TRBV7-2 TRBD1 - CASSIGDRVTNEKLFF TGTGCCAGCAGCATCGGGGACAGGGTAACTAATGAAAAACTGTTTTTT
TRBJ2-7 TRBV19 TRBD1 once CASSIRLTGTGGSYEQYF TGTGCCAGTAGTATAAGGCTCACGGGGACAGGGGGTTCCTACGAGCAGTACTTC
TRBJ2-1 TRBV6-5 - few CATATAWGSYNEQFF TGTGCCACTGCGACAGCTTGGGGCTCCTACAATGAGCAGTTCTTC
TRBJ2-2 TRBV11-3 - - CASSFRGGNTGELFF TGTGCCAGCAGCTTTAGGGGAGGGAACACCGGGGAGCTGTTTTTT
TRBJ2-7 TRBV19 TRBD1 - CASRATGGGYEQYF TGTGCCAGTAGAGCGACAGGGGGAGGCTACGAGCAGTACTTC
TRBJ2-3 TRBV5-1 TRBD2 - CASSQWTSGTDTQYF TGCGCCAGCAGCCAATGGACTAGCGGGACAGATACGCAGTATTTT
TRBJ2-1 TRBV7-8 - - CASSPTGGEQFF TGTGCCAGCAGCCCGACGGGGGGCGAGCAGTTCTTC
TRBJ2-7 TRBV9 TRBD2 - CASSPSGTSGTYEQYF TGTGCCAGCAGCCCATCCGGGACTAGCGGGACCTACGAGCAGTACTTC
TRBJ1-5 TRBV7-2 TRBD1 - CASSTGTGHNQPQHF TGTGCCAGCAGCACCGGGACAGGGCACAATCAGCCCCAGCATTTT
TRBJ1-2 TRBV27 TRBD1 - CASRRGQGAQRNGGYTF TGTGCCAGCAGACGGGGACAGGGGGCGCAGAGAAACGGCGGCTACACCTTC
TRBJ2-7 TRBV6-5 TRBD2 few CASRLAPSGNYEQYF TGTGCCAGCAGACTTGCCCCTAGCGGAAACTACGAGCAGTACTTC
TRBJ2-2 TRBV11-2 TRBD1 - CASSLRTGETGELFF TGTGCCAGCAGCTTGCGGACAGGGGAAACCGGGGAGCTGTTTTTT
TRBJ2-7 TRBV2 - - CASIRDGGIDEQYF TGTGCCAGCATCCGGGACGGAGGGATCGACGAGCAGTACTTC
TRBJ2-1 TRBV9 - - CASSPIGGGIGNNEQFF TGTGCCAGCAGCCCCATTGGGGGCGGGATCGGGAACAATGAGCAGTTCTTC
TRBJ1-3 TRBV18 - - CASSPRQVQSSGNTIYF TGTGCCAGCTCGCCCAGACAGGTCCAGAGCTCTGGAAACACCATATATTTT
TRBJ1-1 TRBV9 - - CASSPPIWGTEAFF TGTGCCAGCAGCCCACCCATCTGGGGGACTGAAGCTTTCTTT
TRBJ2-1 TRBV10-3 TRBD1 - CAIMGQGLYNEQFF TGTGCCATCATGGGACAGGGCCTCTACAATGAGCAGTTCTTC
TRBJ1-2 TRBV9 - - CASSDRENYGYTF TGTGCCAGCAGCGACAGGGAGAACTATGGCTACACCTTC
TRBJ1-5 TRBV11-2 - once CASSGLRNQPQHF TGTGCCAGCAGCGGACTCAGGAATCAGCCCCAGCATTTT
TRBJ1-1 TRBV7-2 - few CASSLEARAPEAFF TGTGCCAGCAGCTTAGAAGCCAGGGCGCCAGAAGCTTTCTTT
TRBJ1-1 TRBV6-5 - few CASSYRSGTEAFF TGTGCCAGCAGTTACCGTTCGGGGACTGAAGCTTTCTTT
TRBJ1-6 TRBV9 - - CASSVLEGIGSPLHF TGTGCCAGCAGCGTTCTGGAGGGGATCGGTTCACCCCTCCACTTT
TRBJ2-7 TRBV19 TRBD1 once CASSTGTGSYEQYF TGTGCCAGTAGTACCGGGACAGGCTCCTACGAGCAGTACTTC
TRBJ2-7 TRBV2 TRBD1 - CASSRTGGSGEQYF TGTGCCAGCAGTCGGACAGGGGGCTCAGGGGAGCAGTACTTC
TRBJ1-2 TRBV5-5 - - CASSLDRDDGYTF TGTGCCAGCAGCTTGGACAGGGACGATGGCTACACCTTC
TRBJ1-4 TRBV19 - once CASSGVYSFNEKLFF TGTGCCAGTAGTGGGGTGTACTCCTTTAATGAAAAACTGTTTTTT
TRBJ2-1 TRBV6-5 - - CASSANGLAEQFF TGTGCCAGCAGTGCCAACGGTCTAGCTGAACAGTTCTTC
TRBJ2-1 TRBV5-4 - - CASSIRPGSYNEQFF TGTGCCAGCAGCATAAGACCAGGCTCCTACAATGAGCAGTTCTTC
TRBJ2-1 TRBV5-1 TRBD1 - CASSWDSSYNEQFF TGCGCCAGCAGTTGGGACAGCTCCTACAATGAGCAGTTCTTC